This T cell receptor beta chain was profiled in a study of T-cell reconstitution after alpha-beta-depleted transplantation in children. Unique molecular identifiers were incorporated during preparation of the TCRbeta library. MiXCR, applied by TCRdb to the PCR reads, yields one record per CDR3 protein. Among 350,000 to 400,000 distinct CDR3 sequences listed, roughly 21% were seen once. Comment on this clonotype: The junction shows a germline mismatch at one end, possibly a read error.

Germline-derived CDR1 and CDR2 are SEHNR and FQNEAQ (reference sequence). The CDR3 loop spans 15 amino acids. The specimen was PBMCs from the stem cell graft donor, collected from the stem cell graft. The sequence was obtained from a human donor who donated a stem cell graft to a child with acute myeloid leukemia. The V call is TRBV7-9, the J call TRBJ1-2; TRBD1 matches at 8 bases. The CDR3 spells CASSAGTGEYHGYAF. The DNA for the CDR3 is TGTGCCAGCAGCGCCGGGACAGGAGAATACCATGGCTACGCCTTC.